The 29 T cell receptor beta chains given below trace back to one sample, sequenced in a study of T cells in Graves' hyperthyroidism and ophthalmopathy. Using RNA transcripts as the source, TCR beta CDR3 regions were amplified. HTBI primers drove first-round RT-PCR of the TCR CDR3. TCRdb reprocessed the multiplex PCR reads via MiXCR and lists one record per CDR3 protein. The data show fewer than 550,000 distinct CDR3 sequences, around 14% seen once. The specimen sequenced was blood. The receptors shown here come from a woman aged 18-29 years with Graves' hyperthyroidism.

There are many counts of this clonotype. The CDR3 protein is CASIGIRLTDTQYF. The CDR3 region has the DNA TGTGCCAGCATCGGGATTCGCCTCACAGATACGCAGTATTTT. The rearrangement joins TRBV2 to TRBJ2-3; a weak D match, TRBD2 (5 bases). The CDR3 consists of 14 residues. The germline V gene encodes CDR1 SNHLY and CDR2 FYNNEI. Trimming left V 7 bases short and J 2 bases short, with 13 bases between. The whole variable domain, remainder taken from reference TRBV2 and TRBJ2-3, is EPEVTQTPSHQVTQMGQEVILRCVPISNHLYFYWYRQILGQKVEFLVSFYNNEISEKSEIFDDQFSVERPDGSNFTLKIRSTKLEDSAMYFCASIGIRLTDTQYFGPGTRLTVL.

The V gene is TRBV6-1, the J gene TRBJ1-2; a possible D gene is TRBD1 (5 bases). CDR1 is MNHNS, CDR2 SASEGT, per germline. V lost 6 bases and J lost 1, with 12 bases in between. The CDR3 loop spans 14 amino acids. The CDR3 sequence: CASSSNRINYGYTF. CDR3 sequence (DNA): TGTGCCAGCAGCTCCAACAGGATTAACTATGGCTACACCTTC.

This chain links TRBV19 with TRBJ1-5; TRBD1 might be the D (6 bases). Germline lookup yields CDR1 LNHDA and CDR2 SQIVND (reference sequence). The V end was cut by 4 bases, the J end by 4 bases, with 29 bases between. CDR3 length equals 20 residues. CDR3: CASSSRPRGTPRGGNQPQHF. In nucleotides, the CDR3 is TGTGCCAGTAGTAGCAGGCCCCGGGGGACACCCCGAGGTGGTAATCAGCCCCAGCATTTT.

This clonotype was seen a handful of times. The chain is built from TRBV6-1 and TRBJ1-5, with 9 bases aligning to TRBD1. V dropped 7 bases and J dropped 6; count of bases not matched to a gene: 7. In germline, CDR1 is MNHNS, CDR2 SASEGT. The length of the CDR3 is 14 residues. The CDR3, as DNA: TGTGCCAGCATCGGGACAGGGAGGATTCAGCCCCAGCATTTT. Translated: CASIGTGRIQPQHF.

The chain couples TRBV7-9 to TRBJ2-1; 11 bases match TRBD2. The CDR3 sequence is 13 residues long. Trimming removed 6 bases from V and 7 bases from J; junction bases left unmatched: 2. Germline-derived CDR1 and CDR2 are SEHNR and FQNEAQ (reference sequence). Here the CDR3 DNA reads TGTGCCAGCAGTAGCGGGGGGGCAAATGAGCAGTTCTTC. Its translation: CASSSGGANEQFF. Full variable domain (rest looked up from reference TRBV7-9 and TRBJ2-1): DTGVSQNPRHKITKRGQNVTFRCDPISEHNRLYWYRQTLGQGPEFLTYFQNEAQLEKSRLLSDRFSAERPKGSFSTLEIQRTEQGDSAMYLCASSSGGANEQFFGPGTRLTVL.

This clonotype was seen repeatedly, ten times or more. The chain recombines TRBV30 with TRBJ2-5, with D perhaps TRBD2 (5 bases). Trimming removed 4 bases at V and 1 base at J, with 13 bases between. The CDR3 is 14 amino acids. CDR1 is GTSNPN and CDR2 is SVGIG in the germline V gene (reference sequence). CDR3 sequence (DNA): TGTGCCTGGAACAATCGGGGATCCCAAGAGACCCAGTACTTC. It codes for CAWNNRGSQETQYF.

The sample holds many counts of this clonotype. This chain connects TRBV12-3 or TRBV12-4 to TRBJ1-3; possible D gene TRBD1, 6 bases. V was trimmed by 6 bases and J by 8 bases, leaving 17 bases between them. The CDR3 length is 14 residues. Here the CDR3 DNA reads TGTGCCAGCAGCCCTCGCCATAAGGGGGACACCATATATTTT. Its translation: CASSPRHKGDTIYF.

This clonotype was detected ten times or more. This chain uses TRBV20-1 with TRBJ2-7, with D perhaps matching TRBD1 (7 bases). Germline V CDR1 and CDR2: DFQATT, SNEGSKA (reference sequence). This CDR3 has 14 amino acids. Trimming removed 6 bases at V and 3 bases at J, with 18 bases between. CDR3 sequence reads: CSAAGGAGGYEQYF. In DNA, the CDR3 is TGCAGTGCCGCTGGAGGGGCAGGGGGCTACGAGCAGTACTTC.

This clonotype showed up many times. The chain is built from TRBV30 and TRBJ2-5; possibly TRBD2 for D (6 bases). Trimming stripped 5 bases from V and 0 bases from J, with 16 bases between. The CDR3 has 15 amino acids. Germline assignment: CDR1 GTSNPN and CDR2 SVGIG (reference sequence). This CDR3 reads CAWRPGLTYQETQYF. The CDR3 bases are TGTGCCTGGCGGCCGGGACTTACGTACCAAGAGACCCAGTACTTC.

This clonotype showed up many times. The chain is built from TRBV11-3 and TRBJ2-5; TRBD1 is a possible D gene (6 bases). CDR3 length: 18 amino acids. Trimming took off 1 base at V and 5 bases at J, with 23 bases between the two ends. CDR1 and CDR2 from the germline V gene are SGHNT and YENEEA. In nucleotides, the CDR3 is TGTGCCAGCAGCTTAGCGTATGGGCAGGGGCTAATCGGGGAGACCCAGTACTTC. It yields the protein CASSLAYGQGLIGETQYF.

This clonotype turned up a few times. This sequence joins TRBV7-6 and TRBJ1-2, with D hard to call. The CDR3 spans 14 residues. Trimming left V 1 base short and J 6 bases short, with 12 bases between. Germline V lookup: CDR1 SGHVS, CDR2 FNYEAQ. CDR3 in DNA: TGTGCCAGCAGCTTAGTCGCGGACGGCAATGGCTACACCTTC. Translating it yields CASSLVADGNGYTF.

This clonotype has at least ten counts. V and J are TRBV7-8 and TRBJ2-5; 10 positions agree with TRBD2. The CDR3 has 18 amino acids. Germline assignment: CDR1 SGHVS and CDR2 FQNEAQ. With V trimmed by 1 base and J by 3 bases, 11 bases remained unmatched. The CDR3 reads CASSLGGGLAGAKETQYF. In DNA, the CDR3 is TGTGCCAGCAGCTTAGGAGGCGGGCTAGCGGGGGCCAAAGAGACCCAGTACTTC. Full variable domain (outside the CDR3, taken from reference TRBV7-8 and TRBJ2-5): GAGVSQSPRYKVAKRGQDVALRCDPISGHVSLFWYQQALGQGPEFLTYFQNEAQLDKSGLPSDRFFAERPEGSVSTLKIQRTQQEDSAVYLCASSLGGGLAGAKETQYFGPGTRLLVL.

This clonotype has at least ten counts. The V gene is TRBV19, the J gene TRBJ1-5; perhaps TRBD1 as D (5 bases). The CDR3 covers 15 residues. The germline V gene has CDR1 LNHDA and CDR2 SQIVND (reference sequence). Trimming took 7 bases from V and 0 from J, leaving 13 bases between them. The CDR3 DNA follows: TGTGCCAGTAAGGGACCAGATTATAGCAATCAGCCCCAGCATTTT. Its protein is CASKGPDYSNQPQHF.

This clonotype has at least ten counts. The rearrangement uses TRBV27 and TRBJ1-6, with unresolved D. Deletions cut 6 bases from V and 4 bases from J, with 19 bases between. Per germline, CDR1 MNHEY and CDR2 SMNVEV (reference sequence). The CDR3 is 17 residues long. This CDR3 is CASSRRPLGPYNSPLHF. Written as DNA, the CDR3 is TGTGCCAGCAGCCGACGCCCCTTAGGGCCTTATAATTCACCCCTCCACTTT.

This clonotype was seen at least ten times. The chain joins TRBV20-1 to TRBJ1-1, with D perhaps matching TRBD1 (6 bases). The V gene lost 8 bases and the J gene lost 7 bases, with 11 bases spanning the gap. Germline V lookup: CDR1 DFQATT, CDR2 SNEGSKA (reference sequence). CDR3 length equals 10 residues. The CDR3 protein is CSIRGGEAFF. CDR3 coding DNA: TGCAGTATCAGGGGCGGTGAAGCTTTCTTT.

This clonotype was observed many times. V usage is TRBV28 and J usage is TRBJ1-4; TRBD1 might be the D (6 bases). The V gene's germline CDR1 is MDHEN and CDR2 SYDVKM. The V end was cut by 2 bases, the J end by 7 bases, with 11 bases between. The CDR3 covers 14 residues. The CDR3 loop reads CASSLRGAGEKLFF. CDR3 nucleotides: TGTGCCAGCAGTTTACGGGGGGCGGGTGAAAAACTGTTTTTT.

V is TRBV3-1 and J is TRBJ2-2; no definite D call. Deletions cut 3 bases from V and 4 bases from J, with 6 bases between. Germline CDR1 is LGHDT and CDR2 is YNNKEL (reference sequence). This CDR3 region has 13 residues. CDR3 protein: CASSQGSTGELFF. The DNA for the CDR3 is TGTGCCAGCAGCCAGGGAAGCACCGGGGAGCTGTTTTTT.

This clonotype occurred a few times. The chain is built from TRBV27 and TRBJ2-3; D is ambiguous. V shed 7 bases and J shed 2 bases, with 13 bases lying between them. Germline values: CDR1 MNHEY, CDR2 SMNVEV (reference sequence). The CDR3 length is 14 residues. CDR3 sequence (DNA): TGTGCCAGCACCGCCCCGGAGCACACAGATACGCAGTATTTT. Encoded protein: CASTAPEHTDTQYF.

The table lists this clonotype with many counts. This CDR3 reads CSARGDSLTDTQYF. CDR3 coding DNA: TGCAGTGCTAGAGGGGACTCCCTCACAGATACGCAGTATTTT. The chain carries TRBV20-1 and TRBJ2-3, with D perhaps TRBD2 (6 bases). The CDR3 sequence is 14 residues long. Germline V gene lookup returns CDR1 DFQATT and CDR2 SNEGSKA (reference sequence). Trimming removed 1 base from V and 2 bases from J, with 10 bases in between.

With respect to this clonotype: A much larger clone sits a single nucleotide away, making a read error possible. The genes are TRBV9 and TRBJ2-1; the match to TRBD2 covers 12 bases. CDR3 length: 17 residues. Germline lookup yields CDR1 SGDLS and CDR2 YYNGEE. The CDR3 region is CGSSPRTSGENNNEQFF. As DNA, the CDR3 is TGTGGCAGCAGCCCTCGGACTAGCGGGGAAAATAACAATGAGCAGTTCTTC. Complete variable domain (other parts from reference TRBV9 and TRBJ2-1): DSGVTQTPKHLITATGQRVTLRCSPRSGDLSVYWYQQSLDQGLQFLIQYYNGEERAKGNILERFSAQQFPDLHSELNLSSLELGDSALYFCGSSPRTSGENNNEQFFGPGTRLTVL.

This chain joins TRBV12-3 or TRBV12-4 and TRBJ1-6; D remains ambiguous. Trimming cost V 1 base and J 5 bases, with 6 bases left between them. The CDR3 is 14 residues long. CDR3: CASSLDSNNSPLHF. In DNA form, the CDR3 reads TGTGCCAGCAGTTTAGACAGCAATAATTCACCCCTCCACTTT.

The chain links TRBV28 to TRBJ1-5; D possibly corresponds to TRBD1 (6 bases). This CDR3 has 14 amino acids. Germline loops: CDR1 MDHEN, CDR2 SYDVKM. Trimming took 8 bases from V and 5 from J, leaving 16 bases between them. This CDR3 reads CASGRWGADQPQHF. The CDR3 DNA is TGTGCCAGCGGCCGGTGGGGGGCTGATCAGCCCCAGCATTTT.

This clonotype was seen more than once but under ten times. This chain uses TRBV6-1 with TRBJ2-7, with TRBD2 matching over 8 bases. Trimming cost V 6 bases and J 4 bases; bases outside gene matches: 11. The CDR3 loop spans 15 amino acids. The germline V gene has CDR1 MNHNS and CDR2 SASEGT. The CDR3 spells CASRQSASGLYEQYF. CDR3 bases: TGTGCCAGCAGACAATCGGCTAGCGGGTTGTACGAGCAGTACTTC.

This clonotype was found a few times. The chain recombines TRBV20-1 with TRBJ2-3, with 11 bases identical to TRBD2. The CDR3 spans 14 residues. Per the germline V gene, CDR1 is DFQATT and CDR2 is SNEGSKA (reference sequence). With V trimmed by 6 bases and J by 3 bases, 5 bases remained unmatched. The DNA for the CDR3 is TGCAGTGCCCTGACTAGCGGGATAACAGATACGCAGTATTTT. It specifies CSALTSGITDTQYF.

A few counts support this clonotype. This chain joins TRBV7-3 and TRBJ2-1, with a weak D call TRBD1 (5 bases). CDR1 and CDR2 (germline): SGHTA, FQGTGA. The V and J ends lost 5 bases and 0 bases respectively, with 11 bases between them. The CDR3 loop spans 15 amino acids. This chain's CDR3 is CASSPTVSSYNEQFF. DNA of the CDR3: TGTGCCAGCAGCCCGACAGTGAGCTCCTACAATGAGCAGTTCTTC.

In its sample, this clonotype was seen a few times. The chain is built from TRBV6-2 or TRBV6-3 and TRBJ1-2; D call uncertain. The CDR3 consists of 12 residues. V lost 3 bases to trimming and J lost 4 bases, with 6 bases between them. Germline CDR1 reads MNHEY; CDR2 reads SVGEGT. CDR3 DNA sequence: TGTGCCAGCAGTTATGGAAGCTATGGCTACACCTTC. Translation gives CASSYGSYGYTF.

This clonotype was observed at least ten times. This rearrangement joins TRBV28 to TRBJ2-1; either TRBD1 or TRBD2 may supply D (5 bases each). Per the germline V gene, CDR1 is MDHEN and CDR2 is SYDVKM. V dropped 8 bases and J dropped 4 bases, with 18 bases sitting between them. The CDR3 consists of 15 residues. CDR3 amino acids: CASQLSGGGYNEQFF. In nucleotides, the CDR3 is TGTGCCAGCCAGCTGTCGGGTGGGGGTTACAATGAGCAGTTCTTC.

This clonotype was observed a few times. This may stem from a read error, because a much larger clone lies one nucleotide away. This chain uses TRBV11-3 with TRBJ1-5; 9 bases align to TRBD1. Germline CDR1 reads SGHNT; CDR2 reads YENEEA. V dropped 5 bases and J dropped 5; count of bases not matched to a gene: 7. The CDR3 loop spans 15 amino acids. CDR3 in amino acids: CASSPGQGWDQPQHF. Written as DNA, the CDR3 is TGTGCCAGCAGCCCGGGACAGGGCTGGGATCAGCCCCAGCATTTT.

This clonotype occurred many times. V usage is TRBV20-1 and J usage is TRBJ2-1; 8 bases agree with TRBD1. This CDR3 contains 17 residues. Germline lookup yields CDR1 DFQATT and CDR2 SNEGSKA (reference sequence). The V and J ends lost 2 bases and 0 bases, in that order; junction bases with no gene match: 9. CDR3 loop: CSARSTGGWSSYNEQFF. CDR3 in DNA: TGCAGTGCTAGATCAACAGGGGGTTGGAGCTCCTACAATGAGCAGTTCTTC.